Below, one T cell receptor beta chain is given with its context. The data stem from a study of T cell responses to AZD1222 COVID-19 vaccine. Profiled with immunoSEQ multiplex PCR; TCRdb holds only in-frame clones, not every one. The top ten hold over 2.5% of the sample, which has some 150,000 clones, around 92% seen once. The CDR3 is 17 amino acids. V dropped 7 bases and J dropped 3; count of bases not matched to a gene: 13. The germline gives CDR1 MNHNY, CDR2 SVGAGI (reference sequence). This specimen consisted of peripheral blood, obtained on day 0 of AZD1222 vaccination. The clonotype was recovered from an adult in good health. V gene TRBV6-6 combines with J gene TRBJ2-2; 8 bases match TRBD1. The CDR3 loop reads CASNRDRLSRDTGELFF. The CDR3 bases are TGTGCCAGCAATCGGGACAGGTTATCGCGAGACACCGGGGAGCTGTTTTTT.